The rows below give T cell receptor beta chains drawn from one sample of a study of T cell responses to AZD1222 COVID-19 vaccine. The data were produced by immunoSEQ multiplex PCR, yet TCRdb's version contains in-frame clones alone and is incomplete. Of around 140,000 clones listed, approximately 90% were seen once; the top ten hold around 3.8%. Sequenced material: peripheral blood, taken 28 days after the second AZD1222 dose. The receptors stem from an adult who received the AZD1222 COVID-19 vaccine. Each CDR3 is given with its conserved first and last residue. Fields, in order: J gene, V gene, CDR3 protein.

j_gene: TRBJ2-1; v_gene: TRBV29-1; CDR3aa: CSVEGLTSGDYEQFF
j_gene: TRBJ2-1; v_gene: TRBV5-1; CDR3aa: CASSLRTSGSSINEQFF
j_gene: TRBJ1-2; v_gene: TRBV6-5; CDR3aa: CASSYSTANYGYTF
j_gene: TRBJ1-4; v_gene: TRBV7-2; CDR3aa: CASRREAGGEKLFF
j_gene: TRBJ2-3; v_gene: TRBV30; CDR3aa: CAWSTGGAQYF
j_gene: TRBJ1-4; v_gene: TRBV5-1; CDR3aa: CASSLVGGEKLFF
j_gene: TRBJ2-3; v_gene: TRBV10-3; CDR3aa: CAISELTATDTQYF
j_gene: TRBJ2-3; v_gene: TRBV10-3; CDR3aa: CAINPSGSTDTQYF
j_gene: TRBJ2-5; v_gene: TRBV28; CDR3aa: CASSLVGREETQYF
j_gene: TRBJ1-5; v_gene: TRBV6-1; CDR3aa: CASSEVLGGNQPQHF
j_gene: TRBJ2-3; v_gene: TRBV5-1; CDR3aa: CASSLTQAGYTDTQYF
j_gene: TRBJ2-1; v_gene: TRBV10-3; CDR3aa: CAIITARNEQFF
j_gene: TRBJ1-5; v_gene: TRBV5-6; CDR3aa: CASSLEGTNQPQHF
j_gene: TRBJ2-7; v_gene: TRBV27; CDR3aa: CASSRSWDTDEQYF
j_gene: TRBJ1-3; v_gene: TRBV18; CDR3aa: CASSTGTGGNTIYF
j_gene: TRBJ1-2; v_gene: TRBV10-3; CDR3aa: CAISQQGTYGYTF
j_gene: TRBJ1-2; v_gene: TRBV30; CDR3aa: CAWSPLGLDYGYTF
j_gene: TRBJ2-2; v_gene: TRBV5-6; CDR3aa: CASSLFGLLNTGELFF
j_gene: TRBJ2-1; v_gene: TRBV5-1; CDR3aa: CASSLDRVTGYNEQFF
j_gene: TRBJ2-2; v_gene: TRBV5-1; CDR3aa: CASSLQTNTGELFF
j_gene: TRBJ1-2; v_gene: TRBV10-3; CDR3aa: CATTGGPGIIYGYTF
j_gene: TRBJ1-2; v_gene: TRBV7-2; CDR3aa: CAVPWSRGDGYTF
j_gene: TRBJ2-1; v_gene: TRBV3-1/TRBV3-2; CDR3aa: CASSQALDQSYNEQFF
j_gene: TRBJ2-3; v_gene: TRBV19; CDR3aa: CASSIRQLQDTQYF
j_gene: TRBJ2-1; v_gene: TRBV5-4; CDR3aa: CASSRWVAEVLGFF
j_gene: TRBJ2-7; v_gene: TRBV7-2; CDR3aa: CASSLRGSSSYEQYF